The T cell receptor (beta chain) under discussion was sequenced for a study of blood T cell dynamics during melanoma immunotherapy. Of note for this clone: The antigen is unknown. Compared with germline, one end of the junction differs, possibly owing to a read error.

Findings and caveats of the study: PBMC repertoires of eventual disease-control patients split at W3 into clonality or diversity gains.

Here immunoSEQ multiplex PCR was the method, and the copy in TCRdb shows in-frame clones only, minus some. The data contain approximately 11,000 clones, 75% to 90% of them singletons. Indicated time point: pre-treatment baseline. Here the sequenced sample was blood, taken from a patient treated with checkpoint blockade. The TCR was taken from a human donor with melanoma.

CDR3 nucleotide sequence: TGTGCCAGCAGATTGGGGGGCACAACCCAGCAGCCCCAGCATTTT. This translates into CASRLGGTTQQPQHF. The V call is TRBV5-5, the J call TRBJ1-5; D perhaps matches TRBD1 (6 bases). CDR1 is SGHKS and CDR2 is YYEKEE in the germline V gene (reference sequence). This CDR3 has 15 amino acids.